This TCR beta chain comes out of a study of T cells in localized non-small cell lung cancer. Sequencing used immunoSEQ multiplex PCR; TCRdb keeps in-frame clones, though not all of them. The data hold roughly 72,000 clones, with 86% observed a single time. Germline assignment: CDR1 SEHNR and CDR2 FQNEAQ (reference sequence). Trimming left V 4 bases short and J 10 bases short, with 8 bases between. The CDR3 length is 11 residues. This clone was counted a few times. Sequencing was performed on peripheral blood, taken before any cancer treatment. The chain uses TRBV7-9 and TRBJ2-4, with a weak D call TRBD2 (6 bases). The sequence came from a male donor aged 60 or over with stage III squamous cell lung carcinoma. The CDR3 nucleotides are TGTGCCAGCAGCTCCGGAGGGATTCAGTACTTC. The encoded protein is CASSSGGIQYF.